These 13 T cell receptor beta chains share one sample of origin, sequenced in a study of OX40 agonist ivuxolimab in advanced cancers. Profiled with immunoSEQ multiplex PCR; TCRdb holds only in-frame clones, not every one. The data show approximately 82,000 clones, roughly 80% seen once. The starting material was CD4+ or CD8+ T cells sorted from blood, obtained in a trial of the OX40 agonist ivuxolimab. The receptors come from an adult with an advanced solid tumor such as melanoma, head and neck, liver or kidney cancer.

J is TRBJ2-5 and V is TRBV19, with D perhaps given as TRBD1 or TRBD2 (6 bases each). Germline V lookup: CDR1 LNHDA, CDR2 SQIVND (reference sequence). The CDR3 sequence is 13 residues long. The V end was cut by 1 base, the J end by 4 bases, with 7 bases between. The DNA for the CDR3 is TGTGCCAGTAGTATAGGGGGGGCAGAGACCCAGTACTTC. Its translation is CASSIGGAETQYF.

The rearrangement joins TRBV2 to TRBJ1-1; weak D call: TRBD1 (6 bases). Trimming left V 3 bases short and J 5 bases short, with 19 bases between. The CDR3 is 16 amino acids. The germline V gene has CDR1 SNHLY and CDR2 FYNNEI. The CDR3 DNA sequence: TGTGCCAGCAGTGATTTGGGGGCGACGGGAAGGACTGAAGCTTTCTTT. Translated: CASSDLGATGRTEAFF.

V is TRBV29-1 and J is TRBJ2-7, with 10 positions matching TRBD1. The CDR3 contains 13 residues. Trimming removed 5 bases from V and 3 bases from J; junction bases left unmatched: 4. Germline V lookup: CDR1 SQVTM, CDR2 ANQGSEA. In DNA, the CDR3 is TGCAGCGTTATAGACAGGGGGCACTACGAGCAGTACTTC. Its protein product is CSVIDRGHYEQYF.

Concerning this clone: One end of the junction does not line up with germline, which may come from a read error. The CDR3 DNA sequence: TGTGCCAGCTCACCACCTTCCGGGATCAACAATGAAGCTTTCTTT. Translating gives CASSPPSGINNEAFF. The chain has TRBV18 and TRBJ1-1; D not certain. CDR1 and CDR2 from the germline V gene are KGHSH and LQKENI. The length of the CDR3 is 15 residues.

V usage is TRBV6-5 and J usage is TRBJ1-1; D unclear. V lost 3 bases and J lost 4, with 9 bases in between. CDR3 length equals 13 residues. Germline values: CDR1 MNHEY, CDR2 SVGAGI. CDR3 in amino acids: CASSYRAFTEAFF. The CDR3 coding sequence is TGTGCCAGCAGTTATAGGGCGTTCACTGAAGCTTTCTTT.

The rearrangement joins TRBV4-2 to TRBJ2-1; tentatively, D is TRBD1 or TRBD2 (5 bases each). The CDR3 runs 15 residues. Germline lookup yields CDR1 LGHNA and CDR2 YNFKEQ. V lost 3 bases, J lost 9 bases, and 18 bases lay in between. The CDR3 DNA reads TGTGCCAGCAGCCACCCTACCCGGGGCGGCGCTGAGCAGTTCTTC. It encodes CASSHPTRGGAEQFF.

The chain recombines TRBV4-1 with TRBJ2-5; D is possibly TRBD2 (7 bases). The CDR3 contains 16 residues. Germline assignment: CDR1 MGHRA and CDR2 YSYEKL. V lost 0 bases and J lost 7, with 18 bases in between. This CDR3 reads CASSQEAGATRRTQYF. CDR3 DNA: TGCGCCAGCAGCCAAGAGGCGGGGGCAACCAGGAGGACCCAGTACTTC.

The chain employs TRBV5-1 and TRBJ1-2; TRBD1 aligns across 7 bases. With V trimmed by 6 bases and J by 8 bases, 10 bases remained unmatched. Germline loops: CDR1 SGHRS, CDR2 YFSETQ. The CDR3 loop spans 13 amino acids. The CDR3 DNA follows: TGCGCCAGCACGAATGAGGGGGCGCGAGGCTACACCTTC. Translation: CASTNEGARGYTF.

This rearrangement joins TRBV19 to TRBJ2-2, with 9 bases lining up with TRBD1. Germline CDR1 reads LNHDA; CDR2 reads SQIVND (reference sequence). The CDR3 is 16 amino acids. V trimming: 4 bases; J trimming: 3 bases; junction bases outside the gene matches: 6. The CDR3 nucleotides are TGTGCCAGTAGTACGGGACAGGGAGGCTACACCGGGGAGCTGTTTTTT. This sequence encodes CASSTGQGGYTGELFF.

This chain joins TRBV5-8 and TRBJ1-2; D ambiguous. Per germline, CDR1 SGHTS and CDR2 YDEGEE. The CDR3 extends over 13 amino acids. Trimming took 4 bases from V and 7 from J, leaving 14 bases between them. The CDR3 coding sequence is TGTGCCAGCAGCCCCGGGCCGATATTTGGCTACACCTTC. It yields the protein CASSPGPIFGYTF. Supplemented by reference TRBV5-8 and TRBJ1-2, the full variable domain reads EAGVTQSPTHLIKTRGQQATLRCSPISGHTSVYWYQQALGLGLQFLLWYDEGEERNRGNFPPRFSGRQFPNYSSELNVNALELEDSALYLCASSPGPIFGYTFGSGTRLTVV.

The J gene is TRBJ1-1, the V gene TRBV7-2; 10 bases map to TRBD1. Trimming took 6 bases from V and 5 from J; bases not matched to a gene: 6. Germline-derived CDR1 and CDR2 are SGHTA and FQGNSA. The CDR3 consists of 14 residues. The CDR3 loop is CASRRPGQGTEAFF. The DNA of the CDR3 is TGTGCCAGCAGGCGACCGGGACAGGGGACTGAAGCTTTCTTT.

The count of this clone is one. J is TRBJ2-2 and V is TRBV9; 7 nucleotides line up with TRBD1. Germline V lookup: CDR1 SGDLS, CDR2 YYNGEE. The CDR3 is 17 residues long. The J segment lost 1 base and the V segment lost 0 bases, leaving 6 bases of the junction unmatched. The CDR3 DNA is TGTGCCAGCAGCGTAGCTCTAGGGACAGTGAACACCGGGGAGCTGTTTTTT. Translation: CASSVALGTVNTGELFF.

The rearrangement joins TRBV6-4 to TRBJ2-3; D unresolved. This CDR3 region has 13 residues. CDR1 and CDR2 from the germline V gene are MRHNA and SNTAGT. Between the trimmed V and J ends, which lost 4 bases and 5 bases, there was a span of 10 bases. The CDR3 loop is CASSAGFQDTQYF. The CDR3 DNA is TGTGCCAGCAGTGCTGGCTTTCAAGATACGCAGTATTTT.